This TCR beta chain was profiled in a study of beta chain features in type 1 diabetes. The CDR3 covers 14 residues. CDR1 is MNHEY, CDR2 SMNVEV, per germline (reference sequence). The entirety of the isolated RNA underwent reverse transcription, so expressed TCRB transcripts were sequenced. Clones were sequenced by immunoSEQ multiplex PCR, and TCRdb holds only the in-frame ones, with some missing. Seen here are around 300,000 clones, around 7.3% observed once, and the top ten hold roughly 0.94%. A few counts support this clone. This clonotype was sampled from a woman between 18 and 30 years old in good health. Sample: central memory CD4+ T cells from blood. The chain carries TRBV27 and TRBJ2-5, with 9 bases aligning to TRBD2. The J call is doubtful: the DNA matches TRBJ2-7 better. CDR3 sequence: CASRASGMFNEQYF. In DNA form, the CDR3 reads TGTGCCAGCAGAGCTAGCGGGATGTTCAACGAGCAGTACTTC.